This T cell receptor (beta chain) was obtained from a study of OX40 agonist ivuxolimab in advanced cancers. V gave up 0 bases and J gave up 1 base, with 12 bases separating them. The CDR3 covers 16 residues. Germline assignment: CDR1 LGHNA and CDR2 YSLEER. Measured with immunoSEQ multiplex PCR; TCRdb has only the in-frame clones, and not every one. In the table there are almost 50,000 clones, 84% of which are singletons. This chain uses TRBV4-3 with TRBJ1-1; D unclear. The sequencing used CD4+ or CD8+ T cells sorted from blood, collected in a trial of the OX40 agonist ivuxolimab. This receptor was taken from an adult with an advanced solid tumor such as melanoma, head and neck, liver or kidney cancer. For the CDR3, the DNA is TGCGCCAGCAGCCAAGAAATAGGCCCCAGGAACACTGAAGCTTTCTTT. Translation: CASSQEIGPRNTEAFF.